This T cell receptor beta chain was captured in a study of regulatory T cells in long-lasting Graves disease. Relying on iRepertoire HTBI primers and Arm-PCR of CDR3 regions, the team built TCR beta libraries. MiXCR, applied by TCRdb to the multiplex PCR reads, yields one record per CDR3 protein. In the table there are around 230,000 distinct CDR3 sequences, 18% of which are singletons. The length of the CDR3 is 13 residues. Trimming pared 3 bases from V and 2 bases from J, leaving 7 bases between. Germline CDR1 SGHTA, CDR2 FQGNSA. Described time point: newly diagnosed GD, antithyroid drugs for less than 3 months. From PBMCs, RNA was extracted and then used to make the TCR library. This clonotype showed up many times.

The source material was peripheral blood mononuclear cells (PBMCs), sampled at new diagnosis, from a patient treated with antithyroid drugs. The gene calls are TRBV7-2 and TRBJ2-5, with D tentatively TRBD2 (5 bases). The origin of this receptor is a female donor with Graves disease. The CDR3 reads CASSFTGQETQYF. The CDR3, as DNA: TGTGCCAGCAGCTTTACGGGGCAAGAGACCCAGTACTTC.